This TCR beta chain is drawn from a study of blood T cells in healthy people across ages. The study, taken as a whole, reports: Diversity estimates drawn from one million T cells were deemed underestimates.

Trimming took off 8 bases at V and 2 bases at J, with 19 bases between the two ends. The CDR3 length is 15 residues. Germline CDR1 and CDR2: MNHEY and SMNVEV (reference sequence). Researchers report isolating at least 6.5 million PBMCs per sample. Total RNA, at least 6 micrograms per sample, came from PBMCs. The use of a sample-barcoded 5' primer and a J-beta primer mix characterized a second PCR of roughly 6 to 12 cycles. TCRdb processed the 5' RACE reads anew with MiXCR; each CDR3 protein has one entry. The sample includes around 1.5 million distinct CDR3 sequences, 42% of them seen just once. As to this clonotype: What it binds is unknown.

The TCR originated in a woman between 18 and 29 years old in good health. The sequenced material came from blood. The chain has TRBV27 and TRBJ2-7, with D tentatively TRBD2 (6 bases). CDR3 sequence (DNA): TGTGCCAGCTACCATCCGGGGGTCCGCACCTACGAGCAGTACTTC. Its translation is CASYHPGVRTYEQYF.